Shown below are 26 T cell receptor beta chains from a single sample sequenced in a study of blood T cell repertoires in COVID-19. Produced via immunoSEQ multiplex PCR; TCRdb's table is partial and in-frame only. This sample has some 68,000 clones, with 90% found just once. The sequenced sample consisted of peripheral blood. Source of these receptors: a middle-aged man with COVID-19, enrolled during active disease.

The CDR3 DNA is TGCGCCAGCAGCCCAGCTGGGGAGGGAGGCTACACCTTC. Its protein is CASSPAGEGGYTF. This chain links TRBV5-1 with TRBJ1-2; D gene ambiguous. The V and J ends lost 4 bases and 8 bases respectively, with 15 bases between them. The CDR3 runs 13 residues. Germline assignment: CDR1 SGHRS and CDR2 YFSETQ.

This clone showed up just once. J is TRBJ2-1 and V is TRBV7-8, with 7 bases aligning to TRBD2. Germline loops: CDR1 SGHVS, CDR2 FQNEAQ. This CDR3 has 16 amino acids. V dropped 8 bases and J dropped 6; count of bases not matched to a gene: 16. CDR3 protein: CASPAGTNFVPNEQFF. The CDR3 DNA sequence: TGTGCCAGCCCGGCCGGGACTAATTTTGTTCCCAATGAGCAGTTCTTC.

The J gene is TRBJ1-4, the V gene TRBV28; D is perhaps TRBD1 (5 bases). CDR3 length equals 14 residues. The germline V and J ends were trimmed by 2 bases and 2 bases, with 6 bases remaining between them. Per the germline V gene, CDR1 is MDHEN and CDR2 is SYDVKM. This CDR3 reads CASSLKGTNEKLFF. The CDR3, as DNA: TGTGCCAGCAGTTTAAAGGGGACTAATGAAAAACTGTTTTTT. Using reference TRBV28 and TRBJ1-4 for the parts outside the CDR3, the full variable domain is DVKVTQSSRYLVKRTGEKVFLECVQDMDHENMFWYRQDPGLGLRLIYFSYDVKMKEKGDIPEGYSVSREKKERFSLILESASTNQTSMYLCASSLKGTNEKLFFGSGTQLSVL.

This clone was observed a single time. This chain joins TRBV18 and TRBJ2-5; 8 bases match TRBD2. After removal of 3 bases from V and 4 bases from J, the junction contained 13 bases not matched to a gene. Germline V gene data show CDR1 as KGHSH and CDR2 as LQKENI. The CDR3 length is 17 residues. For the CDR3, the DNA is TGTGCCAGCTCACCGACAGCGACTAGCGAAAGGGGAGAGACCCAGTACTTC. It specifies CASSPTATSERGETQYF.

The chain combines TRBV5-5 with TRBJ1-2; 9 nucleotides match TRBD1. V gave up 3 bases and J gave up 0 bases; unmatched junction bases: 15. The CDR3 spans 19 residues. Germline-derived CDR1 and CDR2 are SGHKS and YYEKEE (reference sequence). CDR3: CASSSRDREITHANYGYTF. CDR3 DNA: TGTGCCAGCAGCTCCCGGGACAGGGAAATAACCCACGCTAACTATGGCTACACCTTC.

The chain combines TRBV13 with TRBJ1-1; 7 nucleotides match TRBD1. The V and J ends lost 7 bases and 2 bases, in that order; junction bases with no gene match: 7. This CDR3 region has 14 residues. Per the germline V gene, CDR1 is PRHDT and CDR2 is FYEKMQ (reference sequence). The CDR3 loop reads CASKMGQPNTEAFF. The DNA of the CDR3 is TGTGCCAGCAAAATGGGACAGCCTAACACTGAAGCTTTCTTT.

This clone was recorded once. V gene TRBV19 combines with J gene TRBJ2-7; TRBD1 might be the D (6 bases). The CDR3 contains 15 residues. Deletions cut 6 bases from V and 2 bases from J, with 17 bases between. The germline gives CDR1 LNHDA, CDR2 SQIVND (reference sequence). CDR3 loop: CASRGTGRGTYEQYF. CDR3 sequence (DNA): TGTGCCAGTAGGGGGACGGGAAGGGGGACCTACGAGCAGTACTTC.

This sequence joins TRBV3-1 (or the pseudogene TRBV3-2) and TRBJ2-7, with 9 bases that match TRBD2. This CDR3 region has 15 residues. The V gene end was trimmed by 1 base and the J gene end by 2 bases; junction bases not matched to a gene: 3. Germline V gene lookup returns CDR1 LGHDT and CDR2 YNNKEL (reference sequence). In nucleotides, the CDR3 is TGTGCCAGCAGCCAAGGACTAGCGGAGGCCTACGAGCAGTACTTC. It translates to CASSQGLAEAYEQYF.

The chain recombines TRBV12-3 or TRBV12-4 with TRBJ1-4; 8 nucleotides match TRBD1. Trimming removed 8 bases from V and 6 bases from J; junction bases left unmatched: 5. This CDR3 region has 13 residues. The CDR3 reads CASGRGRDEKLFF. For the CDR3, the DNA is TGTGCCAGCGGCAGGGGGCGCGATGAAAAACTGTTTTTT.

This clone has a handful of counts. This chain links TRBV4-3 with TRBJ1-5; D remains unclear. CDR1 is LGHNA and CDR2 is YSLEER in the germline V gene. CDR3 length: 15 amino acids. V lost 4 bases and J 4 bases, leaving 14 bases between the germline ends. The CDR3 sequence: CASSPGTRVNQPQHF. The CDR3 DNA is TGCGCCAGCAGCCCGGGAACACGTGTAAATCAGCCCCAGCATTTT.

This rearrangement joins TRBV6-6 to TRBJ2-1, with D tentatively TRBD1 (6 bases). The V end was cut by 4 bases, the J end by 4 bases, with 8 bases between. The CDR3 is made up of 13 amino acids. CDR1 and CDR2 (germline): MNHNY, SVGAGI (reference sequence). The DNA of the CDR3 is TGTGCCAGCAGTTGGGACACATACAATGAGCAGTTCTTC. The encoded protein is CASSWDTYNEQFF.

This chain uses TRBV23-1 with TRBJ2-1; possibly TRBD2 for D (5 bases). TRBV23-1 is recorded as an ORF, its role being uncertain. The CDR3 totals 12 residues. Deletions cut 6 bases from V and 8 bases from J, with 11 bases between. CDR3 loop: CASRGSCDEQFF. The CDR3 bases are TGCGCCAGCAGAGGGAGTTGCGATGAGCAGTTCTTC.

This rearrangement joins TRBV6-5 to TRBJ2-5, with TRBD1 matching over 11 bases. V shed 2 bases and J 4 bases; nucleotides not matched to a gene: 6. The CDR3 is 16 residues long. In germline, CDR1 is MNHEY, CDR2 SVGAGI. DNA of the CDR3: TGTGCCAGCAGTTACAGCCGGACAGGGGGCCGAGAGACCCAGTACTTC. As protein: CASSYSRTGGRETQYF.

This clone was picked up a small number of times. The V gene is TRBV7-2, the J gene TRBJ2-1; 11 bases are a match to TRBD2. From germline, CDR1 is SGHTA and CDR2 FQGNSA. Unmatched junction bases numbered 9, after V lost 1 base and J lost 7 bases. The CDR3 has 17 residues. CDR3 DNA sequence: TGTGCCAGCAGCTTAGGCAGGTTTGCTAGCGGGAGGAATGAGCAGTTCTTC. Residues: CASSLGRFASGRNEQFF. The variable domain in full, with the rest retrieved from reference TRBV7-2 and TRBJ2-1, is GAGVSQSPSNKVTEKGKDVELRCDPISGHTALYWYRQSLGQGLEFLIYFQGNSAPDKSGLPSDRFSAERTGGSVSTLTIQRTQQEDSAVYLCASSLGRFASGRNEQFFGPGTRLTVL.

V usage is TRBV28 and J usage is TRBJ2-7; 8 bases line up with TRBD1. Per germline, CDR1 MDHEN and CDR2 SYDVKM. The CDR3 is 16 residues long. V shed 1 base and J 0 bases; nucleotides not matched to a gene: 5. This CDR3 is CASSLFGQGASYEQYF. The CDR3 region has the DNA TGTGCCAGCAGTTTATTTGGACAGGGAGCCTCCTACGAGCAGTACTTC. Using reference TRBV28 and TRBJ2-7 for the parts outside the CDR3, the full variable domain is DVKVTQSSRYLVKRTGEKVFLECVQDMDHENMFWYRQDPGLGLRLIYFSYDVKMKEKGDIPEGYSVSREKKERFSLILESASTNQTSMYLCASSLFGQGASYEQYFGPGTRLTVT.

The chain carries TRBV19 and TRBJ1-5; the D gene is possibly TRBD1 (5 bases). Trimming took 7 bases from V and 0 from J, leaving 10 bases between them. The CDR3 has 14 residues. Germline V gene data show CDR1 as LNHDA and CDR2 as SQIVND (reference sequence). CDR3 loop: CASTPQVSNQPQHF. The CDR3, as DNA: TGTGCCAGTACCCCACAGGTTAGCAATCAGCCCCAGCATTTT. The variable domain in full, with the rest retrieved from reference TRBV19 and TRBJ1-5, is DGGITQSPKYLFRKEGQNVTLSCEQNLNHDAMYWYRQDPGQGLRLIYYSQIVNDFQKGDIAEGYSVSREKKESFPLTVTSAQKNPTAFYLCASTPQVSNQPQHFGDGTRLSIL.

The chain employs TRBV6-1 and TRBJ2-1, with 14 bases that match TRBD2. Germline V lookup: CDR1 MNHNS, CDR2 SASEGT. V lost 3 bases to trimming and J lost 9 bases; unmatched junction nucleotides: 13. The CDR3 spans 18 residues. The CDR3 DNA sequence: TGTGCCAGCAGTGAGCAAGAACCGGGACTAGCGGGAGCCTTTGAGCAGTTCTTC. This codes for CASSEQEPGLAGAFEQFF.

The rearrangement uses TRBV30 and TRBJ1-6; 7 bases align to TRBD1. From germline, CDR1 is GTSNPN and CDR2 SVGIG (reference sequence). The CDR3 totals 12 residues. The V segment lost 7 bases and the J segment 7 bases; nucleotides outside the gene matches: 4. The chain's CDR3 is CASGTANSPLHF. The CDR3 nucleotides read TGTGCCTCCGGGACAGCAAATTCACCCCTCCACTTT. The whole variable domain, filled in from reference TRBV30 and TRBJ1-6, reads SQTIHQWPATLVQPVGSPLSLECTVEGTSNPNLYWYRQAAGRGLQLLFYSVGIGQISSEVPQNLSASRPQDRQFILSSKKLLLSDSGFYLCASGTANSPLHFGNGTRLTVT.

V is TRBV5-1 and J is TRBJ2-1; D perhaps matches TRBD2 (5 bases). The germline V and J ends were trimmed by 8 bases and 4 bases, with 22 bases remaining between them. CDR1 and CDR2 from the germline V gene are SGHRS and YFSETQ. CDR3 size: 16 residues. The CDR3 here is CASRRGQLSSYNEQFF. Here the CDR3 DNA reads TGCGCCAGTCGGCGAGGGCAGCTCAGCTCATACAATGAGCAGTTCTTC.

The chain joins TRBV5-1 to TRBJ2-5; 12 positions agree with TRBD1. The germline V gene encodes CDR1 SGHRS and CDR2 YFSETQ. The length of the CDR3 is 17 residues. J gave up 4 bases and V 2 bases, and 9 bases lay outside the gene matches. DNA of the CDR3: TGCGCCAGCAGCTTATCCGGGACAGGGGGCGCGGTAGAGACCCAGTACTTC. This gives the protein CASSLSGTGGAVETQYF.

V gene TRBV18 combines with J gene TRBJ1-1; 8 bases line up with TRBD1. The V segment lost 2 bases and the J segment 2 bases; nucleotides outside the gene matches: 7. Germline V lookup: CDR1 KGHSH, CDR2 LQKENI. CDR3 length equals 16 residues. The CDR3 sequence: CASSPLLGQGNTEAFF. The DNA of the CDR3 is TGTGCCAGCTCACCATTACTAGGACAGGGAAACACTGAAGCTTTCTTT.

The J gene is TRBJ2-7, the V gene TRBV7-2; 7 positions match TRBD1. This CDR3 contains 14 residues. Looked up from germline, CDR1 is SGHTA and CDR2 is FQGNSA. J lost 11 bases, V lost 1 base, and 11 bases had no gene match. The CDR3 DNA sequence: TGTGCCAGCAGCTTAGATTCATTCGGGGACAGTAAGTACTTC. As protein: CASSLDSFGDSKYF.

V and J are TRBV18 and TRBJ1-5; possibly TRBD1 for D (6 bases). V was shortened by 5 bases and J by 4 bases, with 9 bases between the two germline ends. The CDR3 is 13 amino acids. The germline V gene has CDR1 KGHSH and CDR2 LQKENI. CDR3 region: CASSADRNQPQHF. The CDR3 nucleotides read TGTGCCAGCTCAGCCGACAGGAATCAGCCCCAGCATTTT.

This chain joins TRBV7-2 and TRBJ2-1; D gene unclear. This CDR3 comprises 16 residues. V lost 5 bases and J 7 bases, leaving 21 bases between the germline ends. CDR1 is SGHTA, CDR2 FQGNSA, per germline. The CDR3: CASSLPSQASRNEQFF. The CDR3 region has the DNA TGTGCCAGCAGCCTCCCATCGCAGGCGTCCAGGAATGAGCAGTTCTTC.

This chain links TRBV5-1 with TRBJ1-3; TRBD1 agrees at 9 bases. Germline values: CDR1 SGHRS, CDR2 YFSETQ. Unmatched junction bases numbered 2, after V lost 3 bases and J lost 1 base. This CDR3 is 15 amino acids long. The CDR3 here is CASSWDRASGNTIYF. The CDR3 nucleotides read TGCGCCAGCAGCTGGGACAGGGCTTCTGGAAACACCATATATTTT. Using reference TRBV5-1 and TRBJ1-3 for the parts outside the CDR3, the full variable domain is KAGVTQTPRYLIKTRGQQVTLSCSPISGHRSVSWYQQTPGQGLQFLFEYFSETQRNKGNFPGRFSGRQFSNSRSEMNVSTLELGDSALYLCASSWDRASGNTIYFGEGSWLTVV.

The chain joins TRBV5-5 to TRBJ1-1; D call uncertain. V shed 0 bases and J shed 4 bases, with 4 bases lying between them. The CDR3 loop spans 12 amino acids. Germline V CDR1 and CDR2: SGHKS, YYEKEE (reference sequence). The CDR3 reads CASSLVSTEAFF. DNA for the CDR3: TGTGCCAGCAGCTTGGTTAGCACTGAAGCTTTCTTT.